One and the same sample provided the 28 T cell receptor beta chains below, sequenced in a study of cytomegalovirus exposure and HLA in healthy donors. The study ran its PCR with 60 Vbeta and 13 Jbeta primers. Only in-frame clones appear in the TCRdb table, and some are missing; sequencing was by immunoSEQ multiplex PCR. The sample contains about 110,000 clones, around 80% of which appear only once. The sample was PBMCs. These receptors originate from a woman in her sixties or seventies in good health and CMV-seropositive.

The rearrangement uses TRBV10-3 and TRBJ1-4; tentatively, D is TRBD1 (5 bases). This CDR3 contains 13 residues. Germline loops: CDR1 ENHRY, CDR2 SYGVKD. V gave up 10 bases and J gave up 7 bases, with 16 bases separating them. CDR3: CATHPMGGEKLFF. CDR3 nucleotide sequence: TGTGCCACCCACCCGATGGGGGGTGAAAAACTGTTTTTT.

This chain joins TRBV11-2 and TRBJ1-2; D possibly corresponds to TRBD1 (5 bases). This CDR3 contains 15 residues. Germline V gives CDR1 SGHAT, CDR2 FQNNGV. Trimming took 5 bases from V and 0 from J, leaving 13 bases between them. CDR3 amino acids: CASSGGWGANYGYTF. Here the CDR3 DNA reads TGTGCCAGCAGCGGAGGGTGGGGGGCTAACTATGGCTACACCTTC.

This clone was counted a single time. The chain uses TRBV28 and TRBJ1-1; 8 bases align to TRBD1. The J segment lost 6 bases and the V segment lost 5 bases, leaving 8 bases of the junction unmatched. CDR3 length: 14 residues. Germline CDR1 MDHEN, CDR2 SYDVKM. CDR3 residues: CASSEGQARPEAFF. The CDR3 DNA reads TGTGCCAGCAGTGAGGGACAGGCTCGCCCTGAAGCTTTCTTT.

This chain connects TRBV5-1 to TRBJ2-1, with 8 bases matching TRBD1. This CDR3 spans 14 amino acids. The germline V gene encodes CDR1 SGHRS and CDR2 YFSETQ. J was trimmed by 9 bases and V by 2 bases; bases with no gene match: 7. The CDR3 here is CASSLATGATEQFF. CDR3 nucleotides: TGCGCCAGCAGCTTAGCGACAGGGGCTACTGAGCAGTTCTTC.

This chain uses TRBV18 with TRBJ1-1; TRBD1 might be the D (5 bases). This CDR3 region has 13 residues. Germline CDR1 is KGHSH and CDR2 is LQKENI. V dropped 6 bases and J dropped 2 bases, with 10 bases sitting between them. This CDR3 is CASSRGQNTEAFF. The CDR3 coding sequence is TGTGCCAGCTCGCGTGGACAAAACACTGAAGCTTTCTTT. Using reference TRBV18 and TRBJ1-1 for the parts outside the CDR3, the full variable domain is NAGVMQNPRHLVRRRGQEARLRCSPMKGHSHVYWYRQLPEEGLKFMVYLQKENIIDESGMPKERFSAEFPKEGPSILRIQQVVRGDSAAYFCASSRGQNTEAFFGQGTRLTVV.

The chain joins TRBV19 to TRBJ1-1, with unresolved D. The CDR3 consists of 14 residues. The ends were cut back, 3 bases at V and 2 bases at J, with 10 bases in the middle. Germline V gene data show CDR1 as LNHDA and CDR2 as SQIVND (reference sequence). Here the CDR3 DNA reads TGTGCCAGTAGTATCGGGTTCAAAAACACTGAAGCTTTCTTT. Translating gives CASSIGFKNTEAFF.

The genes are TRBV2 and TRBJ1-1; 9 positions agree with TRBD1. From germline, CDR1 is SNHLY and CDR2 FYNNEI. The CDR3 runs 16 residues. J lost 4 bases, V lost 3 bases, and 9 bases had no gene match. CDR3 residues: CASSETLDRGTTEAFF. DNA of the CDR3: TGTGCCAGCAGTGAGACCTTGGACAGGGGCACCACTGAAGCTTTCTTT. The full variable domain, with the rest looked up from reference TRBV2 and TRBJ1-1, is EPEVTQTPSHQVTQMGQEVILRCVPISNHLYFYWYRQILGQKVEFLVSFYNNEISEKSEIFDDQFSVERPDGSNFTLKIRSTKLEDSAMYFCASSETLDRGTTEAFFGQGTRLTVV.

The chain couples TRBV28 to TRBJ1-1; 7 positions agree with TRBD1. Germline V gene sequence: CDR1 MDHEN, CDR2 SYDVKM. The CDR3 totals 22 residues. With V trimmed by 2 bases and J by 4 bases, 28 bases remained unmatched. The chain's CDR3 is CASSLEVGQVAMSRGLATEAFF. CDR3 nucleotide sequence: TGTGCCAGCAGTTTAGAGGTTGGACAGGTCGCGATGAGCCGAGGGTTAGCCACTGAAGCTTTCTTT.

The genes are TRBV7-6 and TRBJ2-7, with TRBD1 identical over 9 bases. The germline CDR1 and CDR2 sequences are SGHVS and FNYEAQ. This CDR3 is built from 16 residues. J was trimmed by 3 bases and V by 0 bases; bases with no gene match: 6. The CDR3 coding sequence is TGTGCCAGCAGCTTAGCAGGGTCGGACAGGGGCTACGAGCAGTACTTC. Its translation: CASSLAGSDRGYEQYF.

The genes are TRBV5-1 and TRBJ1-2, with 7 nucleotides matching TRBD1. J lost 0 bases, V lost 4 bases, and 6 bases had no gene match. Germline V lookup: CDR1 SGHRS, CDR2 YFSETQ. The CDR3 has 15 amino acids. CDR3 in DNA: TGCGCCAGCAGCGGTTGGGACAGTACTAACTATGGCTACACCTTC. Protein sequence: CASSGWDSTNYGYTF.

The J gene is TRBJ1-2, the V gene TRBV5-5; D possibly corresponds to TRBD1 (5 bases). Trimming removed 5 bases at V and 5 bases at J, with 16 bases between. Per the germline V gene, CDR1 is SGHKS and CDR2 is YYEKEE (reference sequence). The CDR3 consists of 14 residues. The CDR3 sequence is CASSLQDRQYGYTF. The CDR3 DNA follows: TGTGCCAGCAGTTTGCAAGACAGACAGTATGGCTACACCTTC.

This chain links TRBV28 with TRBJ1-5, with 7 bases fitting TRBD1. CDR3 length equals 16 residues. V shed 5 bases, J shed 7 bases, and the junction held 14 bases outside the gene matches. In germline, CDR1 is MDHEN, CDR2 SYDVKM. CDR3 DNA: TGTGCCAGCAGTCCTCACACGCAGAGGGGGCGACAGCCCCAGCATTTT. Translation gives CASSPHTQRGRQPQHF.

The chain uses TRBV7-9 and TRBJ2-7; 9 bases map to TRBD2. Losses at the gene ends were 5 bases for V and 6 bases for J; bases not matched to a gene: 5. Germline CDR1 and CDR2: SEHNR and FQNEAQ (reference sequence). This CDR3 region has 13 residues. CDR3 loop: CASSAGGQGEQYF. The CDR3 region has the DNA TGTGCCAGCAGCGCGGGGGGGCAGGGCGAGCAGTACTTC.

The chain combines TRBV21-1 with TRBJ2-7; the D call in the table, TRBD1, was not verified against the DNA. TRBV21-1 is annotated as a pseudogene. This CDR3 contains 16 residues. The CDR3 nucleotides are TGTGCCAGCAGCAAATGTGCACAGGGGGCCAATTACGAGCAGTACTTC. Its protein is CASSKCAQGANYEQYF.

This chain joins TRBV5-1 and TRBJ1-2, with TRBD1 as a possible D gene (6 bases). Germline loops: CDR1 SGHRS, CDR2 YFSETQ. The CDR3 is made up of 16 amino acids. Trimming left V 4 bases short and J 2 bases short, with 18 bases between. The CDR3 loop is CASSHGQRLTNYGYTF. CDR3 bases: TGCGCCAGCAGCCACGGACAGAGACTAACCAACTATGGCTACACCTTC.

This clone was detected only a few times. The rearrangement joins TRBV7-3 to TRBJ2-7; D possibly corresponds to TRBD2 (6 bases). CDR3 length equals 15 residues. The V end was cut by 5 bases, the J end by 1 base, with 15 bases between. CDR1 is SGHTA and CDR2 is FQGTGA in the germline V gene. CDR3 amino acids: CASSPGGTASYEQYF. The DNA for the CDR3 is TGTGCCAGCAGCCCTGGGGGGACCGCTTCCTACGAGCAGTACTTC.

The chain is built from TRBV2 and TRBJ1-4; no firm D call. Germline V gene data show CDR1 as SNHLY and CDR2 as FYNNEI. The CDR3 is 13 residues long. V was cut by 7 bases and J by 0 bases, with 6 bases left in between. The CDR3 region is CASMEPTNEKLFF. Written as DNA, the CDR3 is TGTGCCAGCATGGAGCCAACTAATGAAAAACTGTTTTTT.

The gene calls are TRBV27 and TRBJ1-4, with a possible D match to TRBD1 (5 bases). Trimming removed 1 base at V and 6 bases at J, with 9 bases between. Germline CDR1 MNHEY, CDR2 SMNVEV (reference sequence). This CDR3 comprises 14 residues. CDR3 residues: CASSLFRGHEKLFF. DNA of the CDR3: TGTGCCAGCAGTTTATTTAGGGGCCATGAAAAACTGTTTTTT.

The chain has TRBV27 and TRBJ2-7; the match to TRBD2 covers 8 bases. From germline, CDR1 is MNHEY and CDR2 SMNVEV (reference sequence). The ends lost 2 bases at V and 3 bases at J; junction bases unmatched: 3. The CDR3 is made up of 14 amino acids. CDR3 loop: CASSLREGYYEQYF. CDR3 nucleotides: TGTGCCAGCAGTTTACGGGAGGGGTACTACGAGCAGTACTTC.

The chain employs TRBV2 and TRBJ2-4; D is uncertain. V gave up 5 bases and J gave up 3 bases, with 8 bases separating them. Germline V gives CDR1 SNHLY, CDR2 FYNNEI. The CDR3 sequence is 13 residues long. This CDR3 reads CASSISGKNIQYF. In nucleotides, the CDR3 is TGTGCCAGCAGTATTTCAGGCAAAAACATTCAGTACTTC.

In its sample, this clone was seen once. The genes are TRBV27 and TRBJ2-5; D uncertain. Germline CDR1 is MNHEY and CDR2 is SMNVEV (reference sequence). V was pared by 5 bases and J by 0 bases, with 7 bases between. The CDR3 loop spans 13 amino acids. CDR3 bases: TGTGCCAGCAGTGCCAACTACCAAGAGACCCAGTACTTC. The encoded protein is CASSANYQETQYF.

The V and J genes are TRBV6-6 and TRBJ1-3, with TRBD1 identical over 7 bases. The CDR3 is made up of 15 amino acids. The germline V gene has CDR1 MNHNY and CDR2 SVGAGI (reference sequence). The J segment lost 0 bases and the V segment lost 6 bases, leaving 5 bases of the junction unmatched. The CDR3 nucleotides read TGTGCCAGCAGCCCGGGGACAGCCTCTGGAAACACCATATATTTT. Translated, it gives CASSPGTASGNTIYF.

The count of this clone is one. The chain uses TRBV28 and TRBJ2-7; 9 bases are a match to TRBD2. The J segment lost 5 bases and the V segment lost 5 bases, leaving 7 bases of the junction unmatched. This CDR3 comprises 14 residues. Germline loops: CDR1 MDHEN, CDR2 SYDVKM. Here the CDR3 DNA reads TGTGCCAGCAGTGGGGGACTAGCCTTCCACGAGCAGTACTTC. Translating it yields CASSGGLAFHEQYF. Full variable domain (rest looked up from reference TRBV28 and TRBJ2-7): DVKVTQSSRYLVKRTGEKVFLECVQDMDHENMFWYRQDPGLGLRLIYFSYDVKMKEKGDIPEGYSVSREKKERFSLILESASTNQTSMYLCASSGGLAFHEQYFGPGTRLTVT.

This clone was seen more than once but under ten times. The V and J genes are TRBV2 and TRBJ1-5; no clear D. The CDR3 spans 14 residues. CDR1 and CDR2 from the germline V gene are SNHLY and FYNNEI. V dropped 9 bases and J dropped 0 bases, with 12 bases sitting between them. CDR3 loop: CASGLSNSNQPQHF. The CDR3 DNA is TGTGCCAGTGGACTCAGCAATAGCAATCAGCCCCAGCATTTT. Full variable domain (missing parts from reference TRBV2 and TRBJ1-5): EPEVTQTPSHQVTQMGQEVILRCVPISNHLYFYWYRQILGQKVEFLVSFYNNEISEKSEIFDDQFSVERPDGSNFTLKIRSTKLEDSAMYFCASGLSNSNQPQHFGDGTRLSIL.

This clone was picked up a small number of times. The chain is built from TRBV27 and TRBJ1-1, with a tentative D call TRBD1 (5 bases). This CDR3 contains 15 residues. Germline V gene data show CDR1 as MNHEY and CDR2 as SMNVEV (reference sequence). The V and J ends lost 6 bases and 1 base respectively, with 15 bases between them. The CDR3 DNA reads TGTGCCAGCAGCACAGCGGGACTTAGGAACACTGAAGCTTTCTTT. Translated, it gives CASSTAGLRNTEAFF.

This rearrangement joins TRBV28 to TRBJ2-4; possible D gene TRBD2, 6 bases. Germline V gene lookup returns CDR1 MDHEN and CDR2 SYDVKM. This CDR3 spans 16 amino acids. Trimming pared 4 bases from V and 0 bases from J, leaving 13 bases between. This CDR3 is CASSSFSAGAKNIQYF. Written as DNA, the CDR3 is TGTGCCAGCAGTTCCTTCTCAGCGGGAGCCAAAAACATTCAGTACTTC.

This chain uses TRBV6-5 with TRBJ2-7; TRBD2 might be the D (5 bases). The CDR3 is 15 amino acids. Looked up from germline, CDR1 is MNHEY and CDR2 is SVGAGI. The germline V and J ends were trimmed by 5 bases and 1 base, with 15 bases remaining between them. The CDR3 region is CASSPALLGSYEQYF. CDR3 DNA sequence: TGTGCCAGCAGTCCAGCCCTACTAGGATCCTACGAGCAGTACTTC.

The chain is built from TRBV27 and TRBJ1-1; D remains ambiguous. Trimming shortened V by 2 bases and J by 7 bases, and 14 bases separated the two germline ends. This CDR3 has 14 amino acids. Germline V gives CDR1 MNHEY, CDR2 SMNVEV (reference sequence). The CDR3 here is CASSLIPGGGEAFF. In DNA form, the CDR3 reads TGTGCCAGCAGTTTAATTCCAGGAGGTGGTGAAGCTTTCTTT.